These 11 T cell receptor beta chains originate from one sample sequenced in a study of T cells in Graves' hyperthyroidism and ophthalmopathy (dated by TCRdb to the late 2010s). Library prep was done by multiplex PCR. The sample was run on an Illumina HiSeq 2000. The TCR beta CDR3 regions were amplified from RNA transcripts. The first round of RT-PCR for the TCR CDR3 was performed with the HTBI primer set and the Qiagen OneStep RT-PCR kit. In TCRdb, the public reads were trimmed at Q25 with fastp and aligned with MiXCR, with productive beta chains retained. Every CDR3 protein is listed once, alongside the most common genes and DNA of its rows. The sample profile shows about 400,000 distinct CDR3 sequences; under 15% of them were found once. 32% of the sample is in the top ten clones. The sequencing sample was made of blood. These receptors came from a woman aged 25 to 39 with Graves' hyperthyroidism.

Turning to this clonotype: With a much larger clone just one base away, this may be a read error. The rearrangement links TRBV18 to TRBJ2-5; 11 nucleotides line up with TRBD2. CDR1 is KGHSH and CDR2 is LQKENI in the germline V gene. The CDR3 runs to 18 residues. In nucleotides, the CDR3 is TGTGCCAGCTCACCACCGGTAATAGCGGGAGGGCAGCGAGAGATCCAGTACTTC. This encodes CASSPPVIAGGQREIQYF.

At least ten counts were recorded for this clonotype. This chain links TRBV7-2 with TRBJ2-2; the D is unclear. Trimming took 5 bases from V and 1 from J, leaving 8 bases between them. The CDR3 has 14 amino acids. Germline assignment: CDR1 SGHTA and CDR2 FQGNSA. The CDR3 nucleotides are TGTGCCAGCAGCCATGACGTGAACACCGGGGAGCTGTTTTTT. Its protein product is CASSHDVNTGELFF.

A few counts support this clonotype. The J gene is TRBJ2-2, the V gene TRBV12-3 or TRBV12-4; TRBD2 matches 15 bases. This CDR3 comprises 16 residues. The junction had 4 bases not matched to a gene; V was cut back by 5 bases and J by 6 bases. In nucleotides, the CDR3 is TGTGCCAGCAGTCATCGGACTAGCGGGAGGGCCGGGGAGCTGTTTTTT. It yields the protein CASSHRTSGRAGELFF.

This chain uses TRBV29-1 with TRBJ2-5; 7 positions agree with TRBD1. CDR3 length: 15 amino acids. V was pared by 6 bases and J by 0 bases, with 10 bases of the junction left unmatched. Germline V gene data show CDR1 as SQVTM and CDR2 as ANQGSEA. The CDR3 protein is CSVAGTVRDQETQYF. CDR3 DNA: TGCAGCGTCGCAGGGACAGTTAGAGACCAAGAGACCCAGTACTTC. The full variable domain, rest sourced from reference TRBV29-1 and TRBJ2-5, is SAVISQKPSRDICQRGTSLTIQCQVDSQVTMMFWYRQQPGQSLTLIATANQGSEATYESGFVIDKFPISRPNLTFSTLTVSNMSPEDSSIYLCSVAGTVRDQETQYFGPGTRLLVL.

This clonotype was recorded many times. The chain joins TRBV12-3 or TRBV12-4 to TRBJ1-6; D perhaps matches TRBD1 (5 bases). The CDR3 extends over 15 amino acids. V lost 2 bases to trimming and J lost 9 bases, with 14 bases between them. In DNA, the CDR3 is TGTGCCAGCAGTTTAATCCCGCAGGGCTCTTCACCCCTCCACTTT. Amino acid sequence: CASSLIPQGSSPLHF.

This clonotype has at least ten counts. The chain employs TRBV27 and TRBJ2-3; D gene unclear. Germline V gene data show CDR1 as MNHEY and CDR2 as SMNVEV (reference sequence). V was shortened by 5 bases and J by 1 base, with 4 bases between the two germline ends. The CDR3 is made up of 12 amino acids. The CDR3 is CASSQRTDTQYF. CDR3 DNA: TGTGCCAGCAGTCAACGCACAGATACGCAGTATTTT.

The chain employs TRBV2 and TRBJ1-4; the D gene is possibly TRBD1 (5 bases). The germline CDR1 and CDR2 sequences are SNHLY and FYNNEI. The CDR3 runs 14 residues. Trimming removed 2 bases from V and 8 bases from J, with 12 bases in between. For the CDR3, the DNA is TGTGCCAGCAGTGAATTGGTGGGGGGAGAAAAACTGTTTTTT. Amino acids: CASSELVGGEKLFF.

This clonotype has at least ten counts. The gene calls are TRBV10-1 and TRBJ2-5; perhaps TRBD1 as D (6 bases). The CDR3 consists of 14 residues. V lost 5 bases, J lost 10 bases, and 20 bases lay in between. Per germline, CDR1 WNHNN and CDR2 SYGVQD (reference sequence). The chain's CDR3 is CASSRDANQGGQYF. CDR3 bases: TGCGCCAGCAGTCGGGACGCCAACCAAGGGGGCCAGTACTTC.

This clonotype has more than one count but fewer than ten. The rearrangement joins TRBV5-4 to TRBJ2-1; 12 nucleotides agree with TRBD2. Germline V lookup: CDR1 SGHNT, CDR2 YYREEE (reference sequence). CDR3 length: 16 residues. Losses at the gene ends were 1 base for V and 7 bases for J; bases not matched to a gene: 6. The CDR3 coding sequence is TGTGCCAGCAGCTTGTTCGAGACTAGCGGGAGAAATGAGCAGTTCTTC. Encoded protein: CASSLFETSGRNEQFF.

This clonotype has ten or more counts. The chain recombines TRBV11-2 with TRBJ1-1; 11 bases are a match to TRBD1. V was pared by 5 bases and J by 7 bases, with 3 bases of the junction left unmatched. This CDR3 is 13 amino acids long. The germline V gene encodes CDR1 SGHAT and CDR2 FQNNGV. CDR3 sequence: CASSPGTGGEAFF. For the CDR3, the DNA is TGTGCCAGCAGCCCCGGGACAGGGGGTGAAGCTTTCTTT.

This chain uses TRBV14 with TRBJ2-7; maybe TRBD2 (5 bases). The V and J ends lost 1 base and 3 bases respectively, with 13 bases between them. The germline gives CDR1 SGHDN, CDR2 FVKESK. The CDR3 covers 15 residues. The CDR3 DNA sequence: TGTGCCAGCAGCCAAGGAAGAGGGAGTTTCTACGAGCAGTACTTC. It specifies CASSQGRGSFYEQYF.